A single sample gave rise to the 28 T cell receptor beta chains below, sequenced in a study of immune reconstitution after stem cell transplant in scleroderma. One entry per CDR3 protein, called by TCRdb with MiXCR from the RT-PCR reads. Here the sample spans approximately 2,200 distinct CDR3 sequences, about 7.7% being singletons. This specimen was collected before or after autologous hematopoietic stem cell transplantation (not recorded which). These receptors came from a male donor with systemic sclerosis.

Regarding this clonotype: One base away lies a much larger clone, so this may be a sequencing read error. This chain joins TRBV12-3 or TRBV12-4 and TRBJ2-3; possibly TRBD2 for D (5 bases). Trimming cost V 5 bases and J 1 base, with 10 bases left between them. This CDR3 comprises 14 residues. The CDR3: CASSGDGGTDTQYF. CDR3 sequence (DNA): TGTGCCAGCAGTGGAGACGGGGGCACAGATACGCAGTATTTT.

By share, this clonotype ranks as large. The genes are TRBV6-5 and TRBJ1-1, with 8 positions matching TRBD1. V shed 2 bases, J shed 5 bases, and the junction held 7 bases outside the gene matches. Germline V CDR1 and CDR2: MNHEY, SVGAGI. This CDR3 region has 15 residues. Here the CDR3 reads CASSYDTGGSTEAFF. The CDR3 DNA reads TGTGCCAGCAGTTACGATACAGGGGGAAGTACTGAAGCTTTCTTT.

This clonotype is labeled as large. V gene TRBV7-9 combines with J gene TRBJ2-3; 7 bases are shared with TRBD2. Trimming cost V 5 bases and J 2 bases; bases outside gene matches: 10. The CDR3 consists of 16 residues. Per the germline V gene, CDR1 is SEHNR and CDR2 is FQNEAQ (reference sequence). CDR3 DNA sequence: TGTGCCAGCAGCAAACGACTAGCAGAACCCACAGATACGCAGTATTTT. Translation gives CASSKRLAEPTDTQYF. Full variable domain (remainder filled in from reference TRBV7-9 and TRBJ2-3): DTGVSQNPRHKITKRGQNVTFRCDPISEHNRLYWYRQTLGQGPEFLTYFQNEAQLEKSRLLSDRFSAERPKGSFSTLEIQRTEQGDSAMYLCASSKRLAEPTDTQYFGPGTRLTVL.

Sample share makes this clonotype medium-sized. This CDR3 reads CASKKGYEKLFF. CDR3 bases: TGTGCCAGCAAGAAGGGGTACGAAAAACTGTTTTTT. V usage is TRBV25-1 and J usage is TRBJ1-4; the D gene is possibly TRBD1 (5 bases). CDR3 length: 12 amino acids. Germline V gene lookup returns CDR1 MGHDK and CDR2 SYGVNS. The ends were cut back, 7 bases at V and 8 bases at J, with 11 bases in the middle.

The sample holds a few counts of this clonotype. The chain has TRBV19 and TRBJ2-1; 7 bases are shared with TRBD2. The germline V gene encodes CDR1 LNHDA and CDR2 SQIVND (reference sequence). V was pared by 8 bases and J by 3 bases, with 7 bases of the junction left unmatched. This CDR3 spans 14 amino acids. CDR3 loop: CASGAGVDYNEQFF. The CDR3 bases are TGTGCCAGTGGCGCGGGGGTCGACTACAATGAGCAGTTCTTC.

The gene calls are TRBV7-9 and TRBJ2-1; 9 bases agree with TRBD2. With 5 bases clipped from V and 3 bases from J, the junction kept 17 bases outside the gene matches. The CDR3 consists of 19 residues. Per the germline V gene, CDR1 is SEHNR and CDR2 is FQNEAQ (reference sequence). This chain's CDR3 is CASSPRRRGGMGGYNEQFF. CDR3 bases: TGTGCCAGCAGCCCCCGGAGGCGGGGGGGCATGGGAGGCTACAATGAGCAGTTCTTC.

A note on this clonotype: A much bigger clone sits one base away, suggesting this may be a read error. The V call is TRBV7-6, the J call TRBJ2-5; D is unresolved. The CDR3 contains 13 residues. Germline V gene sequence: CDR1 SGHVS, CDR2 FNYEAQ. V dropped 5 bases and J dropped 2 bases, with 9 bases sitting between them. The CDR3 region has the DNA TGTGCCAGCAGCGGAGACATACAAGAGACCCAGTACTTC. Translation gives CASSGDIQETQYF.

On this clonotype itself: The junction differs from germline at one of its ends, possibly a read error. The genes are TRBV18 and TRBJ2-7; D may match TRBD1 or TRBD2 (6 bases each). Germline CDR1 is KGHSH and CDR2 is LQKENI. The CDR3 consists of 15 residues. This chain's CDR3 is CASSPSGKGGYAQYF. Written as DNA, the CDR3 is TGTGCCAGCTCACCTTCTGGCAAGGGGGGATACGCGCAGTACTTC.

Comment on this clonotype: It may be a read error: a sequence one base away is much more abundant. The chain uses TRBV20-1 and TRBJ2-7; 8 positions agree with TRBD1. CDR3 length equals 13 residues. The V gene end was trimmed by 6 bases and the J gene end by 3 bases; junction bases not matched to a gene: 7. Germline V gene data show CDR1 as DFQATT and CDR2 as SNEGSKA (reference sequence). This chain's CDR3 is CSAPRQGYYEQYF. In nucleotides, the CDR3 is TGCAGTGCCCCAAGACAGGGGTACTACGAGCAGTACTTC.

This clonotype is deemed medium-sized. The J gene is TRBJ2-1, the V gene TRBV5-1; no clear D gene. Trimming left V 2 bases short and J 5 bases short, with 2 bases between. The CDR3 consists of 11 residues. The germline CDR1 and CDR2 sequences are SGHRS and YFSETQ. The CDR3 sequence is CASSFDNEQFF. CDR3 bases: TGCGCCAGCAGCTTTGACAATGAGCAGTTCTTC.

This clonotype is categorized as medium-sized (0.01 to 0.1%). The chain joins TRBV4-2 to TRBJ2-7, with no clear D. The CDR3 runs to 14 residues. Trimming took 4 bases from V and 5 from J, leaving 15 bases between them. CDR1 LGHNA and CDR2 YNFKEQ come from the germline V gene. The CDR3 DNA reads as TGTGCCAGCAGCCCTGGGAACAGTGGGGACGAGCAGTACTTC. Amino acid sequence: CASSPGNSGDEQYF.

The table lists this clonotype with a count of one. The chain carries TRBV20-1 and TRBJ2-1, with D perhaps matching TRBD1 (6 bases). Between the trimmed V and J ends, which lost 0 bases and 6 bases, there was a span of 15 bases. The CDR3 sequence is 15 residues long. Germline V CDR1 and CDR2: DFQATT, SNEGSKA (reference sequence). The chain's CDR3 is CSARDAQGSGNEQFF. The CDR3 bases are TGCAGTGCTAGAGATGCACAGGGTTCGGGCAATGAGCAGTTCTTC.

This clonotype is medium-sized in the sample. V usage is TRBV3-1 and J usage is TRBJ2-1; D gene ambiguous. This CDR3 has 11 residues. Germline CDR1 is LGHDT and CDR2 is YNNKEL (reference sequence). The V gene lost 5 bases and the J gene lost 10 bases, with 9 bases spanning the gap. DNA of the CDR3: TGTGCCAGCAGCTTGACCGAGGAGCAGTTCTTC. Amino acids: CASSLTEEQFF.

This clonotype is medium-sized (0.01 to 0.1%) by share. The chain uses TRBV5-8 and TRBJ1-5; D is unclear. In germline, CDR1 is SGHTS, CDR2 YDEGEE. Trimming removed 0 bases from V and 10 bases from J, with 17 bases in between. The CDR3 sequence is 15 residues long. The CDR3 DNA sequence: TGTGCCAGCAGCTTGGAGGTCAGCAGTATCAGCCCCCAGCATTTT. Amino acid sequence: CASSLEVSSISPQHF.

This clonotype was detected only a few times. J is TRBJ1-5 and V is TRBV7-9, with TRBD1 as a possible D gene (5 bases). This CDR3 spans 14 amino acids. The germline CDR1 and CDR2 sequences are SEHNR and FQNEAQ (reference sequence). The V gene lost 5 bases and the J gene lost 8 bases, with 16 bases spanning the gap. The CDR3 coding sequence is TGTGCCAGCAGCCCTAAAGGGACTTCCGAGCCCCAGCATTTT. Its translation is CASSPKGTSEPQHF.

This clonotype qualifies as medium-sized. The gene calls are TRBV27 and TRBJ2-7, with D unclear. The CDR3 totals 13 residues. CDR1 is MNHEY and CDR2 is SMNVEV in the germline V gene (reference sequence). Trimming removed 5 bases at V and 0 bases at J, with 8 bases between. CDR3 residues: CASSMLSSYEQYF. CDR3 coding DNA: TGTGCCAGCAGTATGCTGAGCTCCTACGAGCAGTACTTC.

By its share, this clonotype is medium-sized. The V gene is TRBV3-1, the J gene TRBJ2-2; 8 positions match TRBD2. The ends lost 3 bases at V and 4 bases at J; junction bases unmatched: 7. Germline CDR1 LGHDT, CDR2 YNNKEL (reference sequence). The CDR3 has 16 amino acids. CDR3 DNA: TGTGCCAGCAGCCAGAGCGGGGGCCAAATCACCGGGGAGCTGTTTTTT. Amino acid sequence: CASSQSGGQITGELFF.

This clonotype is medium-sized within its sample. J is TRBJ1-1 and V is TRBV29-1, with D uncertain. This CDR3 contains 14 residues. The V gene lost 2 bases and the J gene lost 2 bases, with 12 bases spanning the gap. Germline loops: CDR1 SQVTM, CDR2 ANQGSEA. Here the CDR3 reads CSVELEGRNTEAFF. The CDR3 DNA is TGCAGCGTTGAATTGGAAGGGAGAAACACTGAAGCTTTCTTT.

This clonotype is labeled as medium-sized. The CDR3 nucleotides are TGTGCCAGCAGGGTCGGGGGGTACCAAGAGACCCAGTACTTC. This encodes CASRVGGYQETQYF. This chain joins TRBV6-5 and TRBJ2-5, with 7 bases fitting TRBD2. After removal of 6 bases from V and 0 bases from J, the junction contained 4 bases not matched to a gene. The germline V gene has CDR1 MNHEY and CDR2 SVGAGI. There are 14 residues in the CDR3.

Here the CDR3 DNA reads TGTGCCAGCAGCCGACCGCCTAGGGGCCCGGCAGGTGGCGGGGAGCTGTTTTTT. Translation: CASSRPPRGPAGGGELFF. This rearrangement joins TRBV21-1 to TRBJ2-2; the DNA was not compared with TRBD2, the D call given in the table. TRBV21-1 corresponds to a pseudogene. This CDR3 spans 18 amino acids.

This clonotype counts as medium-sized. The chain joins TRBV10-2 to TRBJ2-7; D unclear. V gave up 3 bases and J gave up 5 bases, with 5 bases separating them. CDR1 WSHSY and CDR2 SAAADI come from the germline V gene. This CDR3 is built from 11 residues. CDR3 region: CASSESDEQYF. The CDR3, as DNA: TGCGCCAGCAGTGAAAGTGACGAGCAGTACTTC.

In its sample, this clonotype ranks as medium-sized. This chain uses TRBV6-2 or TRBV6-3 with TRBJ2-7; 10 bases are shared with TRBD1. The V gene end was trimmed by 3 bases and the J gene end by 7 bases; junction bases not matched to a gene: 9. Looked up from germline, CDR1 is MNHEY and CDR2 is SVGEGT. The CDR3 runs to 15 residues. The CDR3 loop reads CASSYLGQGFGEQYF. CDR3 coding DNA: TGTGCCAGCAGTTATCTGGGACAGGGGTTCGGGGAGCAGTACTTC.

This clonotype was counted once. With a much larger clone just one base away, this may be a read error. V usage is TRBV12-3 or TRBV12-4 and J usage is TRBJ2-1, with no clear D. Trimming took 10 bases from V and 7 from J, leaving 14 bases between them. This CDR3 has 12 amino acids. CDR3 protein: CANLTIRNEQFF. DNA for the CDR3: TGTGCCAACTTAACAATCCGTAATGAGCAGTTCTTC.

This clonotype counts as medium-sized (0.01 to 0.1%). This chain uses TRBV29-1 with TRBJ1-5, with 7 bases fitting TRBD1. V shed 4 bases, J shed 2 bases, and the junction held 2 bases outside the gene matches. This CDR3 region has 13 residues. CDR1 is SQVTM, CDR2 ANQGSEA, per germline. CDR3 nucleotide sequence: TGCAGCGTTGGACAGGGCGGCAATCAGCCCCAGCATTTT. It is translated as CSVGQGGNQPQHF.

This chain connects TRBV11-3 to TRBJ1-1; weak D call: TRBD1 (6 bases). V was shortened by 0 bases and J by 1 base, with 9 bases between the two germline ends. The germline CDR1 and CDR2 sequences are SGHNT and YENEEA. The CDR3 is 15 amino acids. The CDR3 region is CASSLDLTGNTEAFF. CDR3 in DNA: TGTGCCAGCAGCTTAGATCTGACAGGGAACACTGAAGCTTTCTTT.

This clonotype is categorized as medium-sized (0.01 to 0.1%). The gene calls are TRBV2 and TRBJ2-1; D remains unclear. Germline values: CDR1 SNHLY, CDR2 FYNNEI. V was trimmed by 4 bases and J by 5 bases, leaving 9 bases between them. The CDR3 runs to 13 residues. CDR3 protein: CASSVGPDNEQFF. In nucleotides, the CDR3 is TGTGCCAGCAGTGTAGGGCCAGACAATGAGCAGTTCTTC. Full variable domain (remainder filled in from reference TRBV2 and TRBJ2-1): EPEVTQTPSHQVTQMGQEVILRCVPISNHLYFYWYRQILGQKVEFLVSFYNNEISEKSEIFDDQFSVERPDGSNFTLKIRSTKLEDSAMYFCASSVGPDNEQFFGPGTRLTVL.

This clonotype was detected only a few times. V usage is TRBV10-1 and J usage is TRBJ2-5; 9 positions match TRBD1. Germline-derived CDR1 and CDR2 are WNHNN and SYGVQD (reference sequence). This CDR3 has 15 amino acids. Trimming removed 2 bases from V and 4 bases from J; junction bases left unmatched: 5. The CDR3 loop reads CASSEGQGTGETQYF. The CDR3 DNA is TGCGCCAGCAGTGAGGGACAGGGGACGGGAGAGACCCAGTACTTC.

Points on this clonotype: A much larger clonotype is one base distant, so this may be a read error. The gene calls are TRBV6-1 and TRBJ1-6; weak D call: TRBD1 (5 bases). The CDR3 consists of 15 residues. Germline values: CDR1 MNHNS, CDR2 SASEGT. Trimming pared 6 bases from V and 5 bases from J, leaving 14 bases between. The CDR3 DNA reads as TGTGCCAGCAGAAGGGCAGGGAGGGATAATTCACCCCTCCACTTT. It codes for CASRRAGRDNSPLHF.